Below, 27 T cell receptor beta chains from the same sample are listed, as sequenced in a study of shared clonotypes between healthy human individuals. Repertoires were generated with immunoSEQ multiplex PCR, while TCRdb's copy carries only in-frame clones and drops some. The sample contains around 1.1 million clones, 70% to 80% of which appear only once. Sequenced material: memory CD4+ T cells from PBMCs. Subset described: CD45RA-negative fraction. The source is a man aged 18 to 29 in good health. Some clones in this sample may be carry-over from other donors' samples.

The rearrangement joins TRBV28 to TRBJ2-5; D call uncertain. This CDR3 comprises 15 residues. Germline V gives CDR1 MDHEN, CDR2 SYDVKM. Trimming cost V 5 bases and J 3 bases, with 16 bases left between them. CDR3 sequence (DNA): TGTGCCAGCAGTACTCGGAGACTGGCAGAAGAGACCCAGTACTTC. This encodes CASSTRRLAEETQYF.

V usage is TRBV7-2 and J usage is TRBJ2-6; the match to TRBD1 covers 7 bases. Germline values: CDR1 SGHTA, CDR2 FQGNSA. CDR3 length equals 19 residues. Losses at the gene ends were 5 bases for V and 0 bases for J; bases not matched to a gene: 13. CDR3 nucleotides: TGTGCCAGCAGCCCGACCAGACAGGGTCACCGCTCTGGGGCCAACGTCCTGACTTTC. This translates into CASSPTRQGHRSGANVLTF.

The chain combines TRBV7-8 with TRBJ2-3; the match to TRBD1 covers 8 bases. Germline-derived CDR1 and CDR2 are SGHVS and FQNEAQ. The CDR3 is 16 amino acids. J lost 4 bases, V lost 3 bases, and 9 bases had no gene match. The CDR3 bases are TGTGCCAGCAGCTTTTCCAGGGGGCTAGGGGCAGATACGCAGTATTTT. Its translation: CASSFSRGLGADTQYF.

The V gene is TRBV5-1, the J gene TRBJ1-2; maybe TRBD1 (6 bases). The V gene lost 4 bases and the J gene lost 3 bases, with 19 bases spanning the gap. There are 16 residues in the CDR3. The V gene's germline CDR1 is SGHRS and CDR2 YFSETQ. The CDR3: CASSRWAGGEDYGYTF. Here the CDR3 DNA reads TGCGCCAGCAGCCGCTGGGCGGGGGGCGAGGACTATGGCTACACCTTC. The full variable domain, its missing parts supplied by reference TRBV5-1 and TRBJ1-2, is KAGVTQTPRYLIKTRGQQVTLSCSPISGHRSVSWYQQTPGQGLQFLFEYFSETQRNKGNFPGRFSGRQFSNSRSEMNVSTLELGDSALYLCASSRWAGGEDYGYTFGSGTRLTVV.

The gene calls are TRBV25-1 and TRBJ2-1; the D gene is possibly TRBD2 (5 bases). V was clipped by 4 bases and J by 5 bases, with 12 bases between them. CDR3 size: 14 residues. From germline, CDR1 is MGHDK and CDR2 SYGVNS. The CDR3 is CASSVDYTNNEQFF. CDR3 bases: TGTGCCAGCAGTGTAGACTACACGAACAATGAGCAGTTCTTC.

The CDR3 DNA reads as TGTGCCAGCAGCAAAGCCATATCCCCCCACAGGGAGGGTGTGTACGAGCAGTACTTC. It translates to CASSKAISPHREGVYEQYF. This chain links TRBV21-1 with TRBJ2-7; TRBD2 reflects the table's D call only, with no check against the DNA. TRBV21-1 constitutes a pseudogene. This CDR3 contains 19 residues.

V gene TRBV6-5 combines with J gene TRBJ2-1; 10 nucleotides match TRBD2. The CDR3 sequence is 14 residues long. The ends lost 6 bases at V and 5 bases at J; junction bases unmatched: 4. CDR1 and CDR2 (germline): MNHEY, SVGAGI. The CDR3 reads CASRASGRNNEQFF. DNA of the CDR3: TGTGCCAGCAGAGCTAGCGGGAGAAACAATGAGCAGTTCTTC.

The chain links TRBV5-1 to TRBJ2-5; D might be TRBD2 (6 bases). The CDR3 consists of 14 residues. V lost 3 bases, J lost 1 base, and 10 bases lay in between. The V gene's germline CDR1 is SGHRS and CDR2 YFSETQ. The CDR3, as DNA: TGCGCCAGCAGCTGGAGGGTTCCCCAAGAGACCCAGTACTTC. Translation gives CASSWRVPQETQYF.

The V call is TRBV7-2, the J call TRBJ2-2, with D tentatively TRBD2 (6 bases). Trimming removed 5 bases from V and 4 bases from J, with 17 bases in between. The CDR3 spans 16 residues. In germline, CDR1 is SGHTA, CDR2 FQGNSA. The CDR3 reads CASSPRLVYGTGELFF. The CDR3 DNA reads TGTGCCAGCAGCCCCCGACTAGTATATGGCACCGGGGAGCTGTTTTTT.

The chain joins TRBV6-1 to TRBJ2-3; 10 bases line up with TRBD2. Germline CDR1 and CDR2: MNHNS and SASEGT. This CDR3 contains 15 residues. The V segment lost 7 bases and the J segment 0 bases; nucleotides outside the gene matches: 4. Written as DNA, the CDR3 is TGTGCCAGCACCACTAGCGGGGCTAGCACAGATACGCAGTATTTT. Protein product: CASTTSGASTDTQYF.

V gene TRBV5-1 combines with J gene TRBJ2-2; 8 positions agree with TRBD1. CDR1 SGHRS and CDR2 YFSETQ come from the germline V gene. V trimming: 2 bases; J trimming: 4 bases; junction bases outside the gene matches: 4. The CDR3 has 15 amino acids. DNA of the CDR3: TGCGCCAGCAGCTTCGTGACAGGGGTCACCGGGGAGCTGTTTTTT. Translated: CASSFVTGVTGELFF.

The rearrangement uses TRBV5-4 and TRBJ2-2; 7 nucleotides line up with TRBD2. V gave up 4 bases and J gave up 5 bases; unmatched junction bases: 11. CDR3 length equals 16 residues. Germline V lookup: CDR1 SGHNT, CDR2 YYREEE (reference sequence). The CDR3, as DNA: TGTGCCAGCAGCAGAAACAGCGGGAAGAAGACCGGGGAGCTGTTTTTT. Translated: CASSRNSGKKTGELFF. Looking up the rest from reference TRBV5-4 and TRBJ2-2 gives the full variable domain: ETGVTQSPTHLIKTRGQQVTLRCSSQSGHNTVSWYQQALGQGPQFIFQYYREEENGRGNFPPRFSGLQFPNYSSELNVNALELDDSALYLCASSRNSGKKTGELFFGEGSRLTVL.

The CDR3 is CSVHAGSGNTIYF. The CDR3 DNA follows: TGCAGCGTTCATGCAGGGTCTGGAAACACCATATATTTT. The gene calls are TRBV29-1 and TRBJ1-3, with D possibly matching TRBD1 (5 bases). V lost 5 bases, J lost 1 base, and 9 bases lay in between. Germline loops: CDR1 SQVTM, CDR2 ANQGSEA. The CDR3 is 13 residues long. Full variable domain (rest looked up from reference TRBV29-1 and TRBJ1-3): SAVISQKPSRDICQRGTSLTIQCQVDSQVTMMFWYRQQPGQSLTLIATANQGSEATYESGFVIDKFPISRPNLTFSTLTVSNMSPEDSSIYLCSVHAGSGNTIYFGEGSWLTVV.

The V gene is TRBV14, the J gene TRBJ2-7; possibly TRBD1 for D (6 bases). Trimming stripped 1 base from V and 1 base from J, with 14 bases between. The CDR3 is 16 amino acids. CDR1 is SGHDN, CDR2 FVKESK, per germline. The CDR3 loop is CASSQANREPSYEQYF. Written as DNA, the CDR3 is TGTGCCAGCAGCCAAGCAAACAGGGAGCCTTCCTACGAGCAGTACTTC. Combining the CDR3 with reference TRBV14 and TRBJ2-7 gives the whole variable domain EAGVTQFPSHSVIEKGQTVTLRCDPISGHDNLYWYRRVMGKEIKFLLHFVKESKQDESGMPNNRFLAERTGGTYSTLKVQPAELEDSGVYFCASSQANREPSYEQYFGPGTRLTVT.

The V gene is TRBV11-3, the J gene TRBJ2-7; 10 bases match TRBD1. This CDR3 is 17 amino acids long. CDR1 SGHNT and CDR2 YENEEA come from the germline V gene. The ends lost 4 bases at V and 3 bases at J; junction bases unmatched: 12. CDR3 sequence reads: CASSSNEPGQGSYEQYF. For the CDR3, the DNA is TGTGCCAGCAGCTCAAACGAACCGGGACAGGGGAGCTACGAGCAGTACTTC.

This chain uses TRBV25-1 with TRBJ1-2, with 7 bases lining up with TRBD1. The germline V gene has CDR1 MGHDK and CDR2 SYGVNS. The length of the CDR3 is 15 residues. Losses at the gene ends were 2 bases for V and 0 bases for J; bases not matched to a gene: 3. The chain's CDR3 is CASSEPGQANYGYTF. In DNA, the CDR3 is TGTGCCAGCAGTGAACCCGGACAGGCTAACTATGGCTACACCTTC.

The rearrangement links TRBV5-1 to TRBJ2-1; 9 nucleotides match TRBD2. V shed 4 bases and J 0 bases; nucleotides not matched to a gene: 8. The CDR3 consists of 17 residues. Germline-derived CDR1 and CDR2 are SGHRS and YFSETQ. CDR3 DNA: TGCGCCAGCAGCGGATCTTTTAGCGGGAGCTCCTACAATGAGCAGTTCTTC. This codes for CASSGSFSGSSYNEQFF.

This clone was recorded only once. This chain connects TRBV29-1 to TRBJ2-5, with 8 bases fitting TRBD1. The CDR3 length is 16 residues. CDR1 and CDR2 (germline): SQVTM, ANQGSEA. V lost 4 bases and J lost 5; bases outside the gene matches: 15. The CDR3 region is CSVVGVRTGWVETQYF. The CDR3 bases are TGCAGCGTTGTTGGCGTTAGGACAGGGTGGGTTGAGACCCAGTACTTC.

V usage is TRBV4-3 and J usage is TRBJ1-5, with D uncertain. This CDR3 is built from 15 residues. Germline CDR1 is LGHNA and CDR2 is YSLEER. Trimming took off 0 bases at V and 7 bases at J, with 13 bases between the two ends. The CDR3 sequence is CASSQEPGNRQPQHF. For the CDR3, the DNA is TGCGCCAGCAGCCAAGAGCCGGGGAATCGACAGCCCCAGCATTTT.

In the case of this clone: The same CDR3 is also encoded by other DNA sequences in this sample. The chain is built from TRBV9 and TRBJ2-2; D remains ambiguous. Trimming removed 4 bases from V and 2 bases from J, with 3 bases in between. CDR1 and CDR2 from the germline V gene are SGDLS and YYNGEE. The CDR3 has 12 amino acids. The CDR3 is CASSRNTGELFF. Written as DNA, the CDR3 is TGTGCCAGCAGCCGAAACACCGGGGAGCTGTTTTTT. The full variable domain, with the rest looked up from reference TRBV9 and TRBJ2-2, is DSGVTQTPKHLITATGQRVTLRCSPRSGDLSVYWYQQSLDQGLQFLIQYYNGEERAKGNILERFSAQQFPDLHSELNLSSLELGDSALYFCASSRNTGELFFGEGSRLTVL.

This clone was detected many times. The rearrangement links TRBV28 to TRBJ1-5; D remains unclear. Looked up from germline, CDR1 is MDHEN and CDR2 is SYDVKM. Trimming stripped 3 bases from V and 0 bases from J, with 12 bases between. The CDR3 runs 16 residues. CDR3 coding DNA: TGTGCCAGCAGTTTGGGGTCCTTCTATAGCAATCAGCCCCAGCATTTT. It is translated as CASSLGSFYSNQPQHF.

There are a few counts of this clone. CDR3 sequence reads: CASSLSSGYEQYF. In DNA, the CDR3 is TGTGCCAGCAGCTTATCTAGCGGGTACGAGCAGTACTTC. The V gene is TRBV7-7, the J gene TRBJ2-7; 8 bases align to TRBD2. CDR1 is SSHAT, CDR2 FNYEAQ, per germline (reference sequence). The CDR3 consists of 13 residues. V dropped 2 bases and J dropped 4; count of bases not matched to a gene: 1. The full variable domain, with the rest looked up from reference TRBV7-7 and TRBJ2-7, is GAGVSQSPRYKVTKRGQDVTLRCDPISSHATLYWYQQALGQGPEFLTYFNYEAQPDKSGLPSDRFSAERPEGSISTLTIQRTEQRDSAMYRCASSLSSGYEQYFGPGTRLTVT.

The J gene is TRBJ1-4, the V gene TRBV6-6; perhaps TRBD1 as D (6 bases). The V end was cut by 6 bases, the J end by 8 bases, with 16 bases between. CDR1 and CDR2 from the germline V gene are MNHNY and SVGAGI (reference sequence). The CDR3 consists of 14 residues. The CDR3 protein is CASRDRLGNEKLFF. The CDR3 coding sequence is TGTGCCAGCAGAGACAGGTTGGGGAACGAAAAACTGTTTTTT.

The CDR3 loop reads CASSLSQGYGYTF. In nucleotides, the CDR3 is TGCGCCAGCAGCTTGAGTCAGGGTTATGGCTACACCTTC. The gene calls are TRBV5-1 and TRBJ1-2; D may be TRBD1 (5 bases). The CDR3 length is 13 residues. Trimming stripped 1 base from V and 5 bases from J, with 9 bases between. CDR1 is SGHRS and CDR2 is YFSETQ in the germline V gene. Full variable domain (missing parts from reference TRBV5-1 and TRBJ1-2): KAGVTQTPRYLIKTRGQQVTLSCSPISGHRSVSWYQQTPGQGLQFLFEYFSETQRNKGNFPGRFSGRQFSNSRSEMNVSTLELGDSALYLCASSLSQGYGYTFGSGTRLTVV.

This clone appeared once. This sequence joins TRBV5-1 and TRBJ1-1; D is perhaps TRBD1 (5 bases). The germline gives CDR1 SGHRS, CDR2 YFSETQ. This CDR3 is 14 amino acids long. V lost 0 bases to trimming and J lost 4 bases, with 10 bases between them. CDR3 sequence reads: CASSLGRAGTEAFF. CDR3 nucleotides: TGCGCCAGCAGCTTGGGCAGGGCTGGCACTGAAGCTTTCTTT.

As regards this clone: This may be a read error: a much more frequent sequence differs by one nucleotide. Other nucleotide sequences in the sample specify the same CDR3. V usage is TRBV28 and J usage is TRBJ1-5; no clear D gene. This CDR3 contains 11 residues. V lost 6 bases and J 6 bases, leaving 6 bases between the germline ends. The germline V gene has CDR1 MDHEN and CDR2 SYDVKM. The CDR3 DNA reads as TGTGCCAGCAGCTCCTTTCAGCCCCAGCATTTT. It specifies CASSSFQPQHF.

The chain links TRBV7-9 to TRBJ2-3; 7 nucleotides line up with TRBD2. Looked up from germline, CDR1 is SEHNR and CDR2 is FQNEAQ (reference sequence). The CDR3 has 16 amino acids. J gave up 4 bases and V 1 base, and 8 bases lay outside the gene matches. CDR3 DNA sequence: TGTGCCAGCAGCTTAGGGTCGGGGGGTCCTTCAGATACGCAGTATTTT. Translated, it gives CASSLGSGGPSDTQYF.